This T cell receptor beta chain was recovered during a study of STAT5B mutations in CD4+ large granular lymphocyte leukemia. Study-wide findings and caveats: Patient CD4-sorted repertoires stayed more clonal than healthy ones after leukemic-clone removal.

Clones were sequenced by immunoSEQ multiplex PCR, and TCRdb holds only the in-frame ones, with some missing. The sample includes 3,000 to 4,500 clones, approximately 83% of them seen just once. Comment on this clone: Its antigen is not known.

This CDR3 is 13 amino acids long. V gave up 1 base and J gave up 4 bases, with 6 bases separating them. CDR1 is SGHKS and CDR2 is YYEKEE in the germline V gene (reference sequence). J is TRBJ2-1 and V is TRBV5-5; D unclear. The sequence was collected from a human donor in good health. The sequencing sample was made of CD4+ T cells from blood buffy coats. The CDR3 sequence: CASSLSGYNEQFF. Written as DNA, the CDR3 is TGTGCCAGCAGCTTGTCCGGTTACAATGAGCAGTTCTTC. Together with reference TRBV5-5 and TRBJ2-1, the CDR3 gives the full variable domain: DAGVTQSPTHLIKTRGQQVTLRCSPISGHKSVSWYQQVLGQGPQFIFQYYEKEERGRGNFPDRFSARQFPNYSSELNVNALLLGDSALYLCASSLSGYNEQFFGPGTRLTVL.